This TCR beta chain is drawn from a study of CDR3 diversity in severe acne. MiXCR was run by TCRdb on the PCR reads, yielding one entry per CDR3 protein. The sample shows around 100,000 distinct CDR3 sequences, around 53% of them seen only once. V lost 0 bases, J lost 1 base, and 7 bases lay in between. CDR1 SEHNR and CDR2 FQNEAQ come from the germline V gene (reference sequence). The CDR3 is 15 residues long. This clonotype was observed at least ten times. The chain links TRBV7-9 to TRBJ1-5; D ambiguous. Sequenced: blood. This receptor was obtained from a male donor with acne. CDR3 amino acids: CASSLAGVSNQPQHF. The DNA for the CDR3 is TGTGCCAGCAGCTTAGCTGGGGTGAGCAATCAGCCCCAGCATTTT.